Each of the 30 T cell receptor beta chains below was sequenced from the same sample in a study of blood T cell repertoires in COVID-19. TCRdb's table, derived via immunoSEQ multiplex PCR, lists solely in-frame clones and lacks some. The sample records 85,000 to 130,000 clones, around 80% being singletons. The specimen was peripheral blood. Every receptor here comes from a man older than 75 with COVID-19, enrolled during active disease.

The chain carries TRBV5-4 and TRBJ1-2, with D uncertain. The ends were cut back, 2 bases at V and 0 bases at J, with 11 bases in the middle. CDR3 length: 15 residues. In germline, CDR1 is SGHNT, CDR2 YYREEE (reference sequence). The CDR3 DNA is TGTGCCAGCAGCTTTAACGGCGGAGCTAACTATGGCTACACCTTC. This gives the protein CASSFNGGANYGYTF.

The chain is built from TRBV5-1 and TRBJ2-5; 9 bases fit TRBD1. The germline V gene has CDR1 SGHRS and CDR2 YFSETQ. This CDR3 contains 15 residues. The V gene end was trimmed by 2 bases and the J gene end by 10 bases; junction bases not matched to a gene: 12. As DNA, the CDR3 is TGCGCCAGCAGCTTTCTAGGACAGGGGCAGGGGGACCAGTACTTC. Protein: CASSFLGQGQGDQYF.

The chain carries TRBV7-9 and TRBJ1-4; D is uncertain. Trimming took 5 bases from V and 4 from J, leaving 11 bases between them. The CDR3 consists of 14 residues. Germline values: CDR1 SEHNR, CDR2 FQNEAQ (reference sequence). CDR3 coding DNA: TGTGCCAGCAGCCTAAGGCGGGGTAATGAAAAACTGTTTTTT. Protein: CASSLRRGNEKLFF.

The genes are TRBV28 and TRBJ2-2; 10 bases match TRBD1. Trimming cost V 10 bases and J 4 bases; bases outside gene matches: 9. The CDR3 consists of 15 residues. Per germline, CDR1 MDHEN and CDR2 SYDVKM. The CDR3: CATIDRGPSTGELFF. Written as DNA, the CDR3 is TGTGCCACCATCGACAGGGGGCCGAGCACCGGGGAGCTGTTTTTT.

The CDR3 coding sequence is TGTGCCAGCAGCTTAGGACTAGCGGATTACAATGAGCAGTTCTTC. It encodes CASSLGLADYNEQFF. The genes are TRBV7-9 and TRBJ2-1; 9 positions agree with TRBD2. The CDR3 loop spans 15 amino acids. J gave up 4 bases and V 1 base, and 2 bases lay outside the gene matches. CDR1 is SEHNR, CDR2 FQNEAQ, per germline (reference sequence).

This clone has just one count. The V call is TRBV24-1, the J call TRBJ2-1; 9 bases map to TRBD2. The V gene end was trimmed by 5 bases and the J gene end by 0 bases; junction bases not matched to a gene: 13. The CDR3 has 19 amino acids. Per germline, CDR1 KGHDR and CDR2 SFDVKD. CDR3 coding DNA: TGTGCCACCAGTGGATTTAGCGGGAGTAGTGACGGCTCCTACAATGAGCAGTTCTTC. As protein: CATSGFSGSSDGSYNEQFF.

This rearrangement joins TRBV27 to TRBJ2-1, with D hard to call. Germline CDR1 MNHEY, CDR2 SMNVEV (reference sequence). Trimming cost V 5 bases and J 3 bases, with 17 bases left between them. The CDR3 extends over 16 amino acids. The CDR3 nucleotides are TGTGCCAGCAGTACCCAGGAAGTATTGTTCTACAATGAGCAGTTCTTC. This gives the protein CASSTQEVLFYNEQFF.

This clone was detected only a few times. The V and J genes are TRBV5-4 and TRBJ2-1; perhaps TRBD2 as D (5 bases). From germline, CDR1 is SGHNT and CDR2 YYREEE (reference sequence). This CDR3 has 12 residues. V dropped 0 bases and J dropped 13 bases, with 11 bases sitting between them. The CDR3 nucleotides read TGTGCCAGCAGCTTGGCCGCCCGGGAACAGTTCTTC. Amino acid sequence: CASSLAAREQFF.

The rearrangement joins TRBV5-1 to TRBJ1-1; D unclear. V lost 1 base to trimming and J lost 4 bases, with 8 bases between them. The CDR3 has 13 amino acids. Germline lookup yields CDR1 SGHRS and CDR2 YFSETQ. DNA for the CDR3: TGCGCCAGCAGCTTGATACCCGGCACTGAAGCTTTCTTT. Amino acids: CASSLIPGTEAFF.

The CDR3 protein is CASSIGLAVTGELFF. The DNA of the CDR3 is TGTGCCAGCAGCATTGGACTAGCGGTCACCGGGGAGCTGTTTTTT. The V and J genes are TRBV13 and TRBJ2-2; 10 bases agree with TRBD2. The ends lost 5 bases at V and 4 bases at J; junction bases unmatched: 4. The germline CDR1 and CDR2 sequences are PRHDT and FYEKMQ (reference sequence). This CDR3 region has 15 residues.

This clone was picked up a small number of times. The chain couples TRBV4-3 to TRBJ2-1; 7 bases line up with TRBD1. Germline CDR1 reads LGHNA; CDR2 reads YSLEER. The CDR3 is 15 residues long. V trimming: 4 bases; J trimming: 2 bases; junction bases outside the gene matches: 5. CDR3: CASSPRQGTYNEQFF. The DNA of the CDR3 is TGCGCCAGCAGCCCGAGACAGGGCACCTACAATGAGCAGTTCTTC.

The CDR3 DNA reads as TGTGCCAGCAGCTTAGCCAGGGCCTTGGGAGGCTACACCTTC. This translates into CASSLARALGGYTF. V gene TRBV7-2 combines with J gene TRBJ1-2, with D possibly being TRBD1 (5 bases). The CDR3 totals 14 residues. CDR1 SGHTA and CDR2 FQGNSA come from the germline V gene. V was cut by 0 bases and J by 8 bases, with 13 bases left in between.

This chain connects TRBV28 to TRBJ2-3; 12 bases are a match to TRBD2. The germline gives CDR1 MDHEN, CDR2 SYDVKM. The V gene end was trimmed by 10 bases and the J gene end by 1 base; junction bases not matched to a gene: 3. The CDR3 is 14 amino acids. CDR3 sequence: CATRLAGGTDTQYF. CDR3 DNA: TGTGCCACCAGACTAGCGGGAGGCACAGATACGCAGTATTTT.

DNA for the CDR3: TGTGCCAGTGCGGGACAGGGCTATGGCTACACCTTC. Residues: CASAGQGYGYTF. V gene TRBV6-5 combines with J gene TRBJ1-2; 9 bases match TRBD1. Trimming at V came to 9 bases and at J to 4 bases, leaving 3 bases not matched to a gene. Germline V gene data show CDR1 as MNHEY and CDR2 as SVGAGI. The length of the CDR3 is 12 residues.

This chain connects TRBV6-6 to TRBJ2-7, with 12 bases aligning to TRBD1. Losses at the gene ends were 6 bases for V and 2 bases for J; bases not matched to a gene: 8. The CDR3 is made up of 16 amino acids. Germline V gene data show CDR1 as MNHNY and CDR2 as SVGAGI (reference sequence). The CDR3 here is CASRQWDRGLAYEQYF. CDR3 nucleotide sequence: TGTGCCAGCAGACAGTGGGACAGGGGGCTCGCCTACGAGCAGTACTTC.

The rearrangement links TRBV5-1 to TRBJ2-2; a possible D gene is TRBD2 (6 bases). Germline loops: CDR1 SGHRS, CDR2 YFSETQ. Trimming took 6 bases from V and 5 from J, leaving 17 bases between them. The CDR3 is made up of 15 amino acids. CDR3 residues: CASTDTTGGTGELFF. The CDR3 region has the DNA TGCGCCAGCACCGACACCACCGGGGGAACCGGGGAGCTGTTTTTT.

The rearrangement links TRBV5-1 to TRBJ2-1; 12 nucleotides agree with TRBD1. This CDR3 is 16 amino acids long. The trim removed 0 bases at V and 9 bases at J, leaving 7 bases unmatched. Germline V lookup: CDR1 SGHRS, CDR2 YFSETQ. This CDR3 is CASSLAGQGALSEQFF. In nucleotides, the CDR3 is TGCGCCAGCAGCTTGGCGGGACAGGGGGCGCTTAGTGAGCAGTTCTTC.

The chain links TRBV28 to TRBJ1-2; a possible D gene is TRBD1 (6 bases). Trimming left V 4 bases short and J 3 bases short, with 12 bases between. Germline assignment: CDR1 MDHEN and CDR2 SYDVKM. This CDR3 spans 14 amino acids. CDR3 in DNA: TGTGCCAGCAGTTACTCAACAGGGCACTATGGCTACACCTTC. As protein: CASSYSTGHYGYTF.

The V gene is TRBV6-2 or TRBV6-3, the J gene TRBJ2-7, with 7 bases aligning to TRBD2. CDR1 MNHEY and CDR2 SVGEGT come from the germline V gene. Germline trimming cut 2 bases from V and 0 bases from J; bases unmatched to any gene: 4. The CDR3 runs 15 residues. The CDR3 bases are TGTGCCAGCAGTTACAGCGGGACGACCTCCTACGAGCAGTACTTC. This gives the protein CASSYSGTTSYEQYF.

This chain uses TRBV18 with TRBJ1-1, with D perhaps TRBD1 (6 bases). Trimming took off 3 bases at V and 8 bases at J, with 10 bases between the two ends. The germline V gene has CDR1 KGHSH and CDR2 LQKENI. The CDR3 sequence is 12 residues long. The CDR3 region has the DNA TGTGCCAGCTCACCTTTACAGGGAGAAGCTTTCTTT. Amino acid sequence: CASSPLQGEAFF.

This chain links TRBV10-3 with TRBJ2-5; D is possibly TRBD2 (5 bases). V was shortened by 2 bases and J by 1 base, with 8 bases between the two germline ends. Germline CDR1 and CDR2: ENHRY and SYGVKD. This CDR3 is 14 amino acids long. For the CDR3, the DNA is TGTGCCATCAGTGAGAGCGGCAGCCAAGAGACCCAGTACTTC. It yields the protein CAISESGSQETQYF.

This chain uses TRBV18 with TRBJ1-2; no clear D. CDR3 length: 14 residues. Trimming stripped 3 bases from V and 2 bases from J, with 10 bases between. From germline, CDR1 is KGHSH and CDR2 LQKENI. CDR3 sequence: CASSPVTGNYGYTF. In nucleotides, the CDR3 is TGTGCCAGCTCACCCGTGACTGGGAACTATGGCTACACCTTC. The whole variable domain, remainder taken from reference TRBV18 and TRBJ1-2, is NAGVMQNPRHLVRRRGQEARLRCSPMKGHSHVYWYRQLPEEGLKFMVYLQKENIIDESGMPKERFSAEFPKEGPSILRIQQVVRGDSAAYFCASSPVTGNYGYTFGSGTRLTVV.

The chain joins TRBV9 to TRBJ2-3; D uncertain. V was cut by 3 bases and J by 6 bases, with 8 bases left in between. The CDR3 loop spans 12 amino acids. The germline V gene has CDR1 SGDLS and CDR2 YYNGEE. The CDR3: CASSARRDTQYF. The DNA of the CDR3 is TGTGCCAGCAGCGCCCGTCGGGATACGCAGTATTTT.

The genes are TRBV3-1 (or the pseudogene TRBV3-2) and TRBJ1-2; tentatively, D is TRBD1 (6 bases). The V gene's germline CDR1 is LGHDT and CDR2 YNNKEL (reference sequence). The CDR3 has 18 residues. The V and J ends lost 1 base and 4 bases respectively, with 22 bases between them. CDR3 DNA: TGTGCCAGCAGCCAAGGGGGGGGCCGACTGGGGCCACCCTATGGCTACACCTTC. It encodes CASSQGGGRLGPPYGYTF.

In this sample, this clone turned up a few times. The chain uses TRBV5-6 and TRBJ2-7, with TRBD2 matching over 8 bases. CDR1 is SGHDT, CDR2 YYEEEE, per germline. The CDR3 runs to 14 residues. Trimming cost V 3 bases and J 2 bases; bases outside gene matches: 4. The CDR3 bases are TGTGCCAGCAGCTACGGACTAGCAGCCTACGAGCAGTACTTC. This translates into CASSYGLAAYEQYF.

The CDR3 DNA is TGTGCCAGCAGTTCGACAGGGCCCCCTGAAGCTTTCTTT. As protein: CASSSTGPPEAFF. V and J are TRBV28 and TRBJ1-1; 7 nucleotides line up with TRBD1. The germline gives CDR1 MDHEN, CDR2 SYDVKM. V was clipped by 4 bases and J by 6 bases; unmatched bases: 5. The CDR3 totals 13 residues. The full variable domain, rest sourced from reference TRBV28 and TRBJ1-1, is DVKVTQSSRYLVKRTGEKVFLECVQDMDHENMFWYRQDPGLGLRLIYFSYDVKMKEKGDIPEGYSVSREKKERFSLILESASTNQTSMYLCASSSTGPPEAFFGQGTRLTVV.

J is TRBJ2-6 and V is TRBV18, with 16 bases identical to TRBD2. CDR3 length equals 24 residues. In germline, CDR1 is KGHSH, CDR2 LQKENI. The V gene end was trimmed by 1 base and the J gene end by 2 bases; junction bases not matched to a gene: 17. CDR3: CASSPLSLAAGTSGRATGANVLTF. The DNA of the CDR3 is TGTGCCAGCTCACCACTTAGTTTGGCCGCCGGGACTAGCGGGAGGGCCACTGGGGCCAACGTCCTGACTTTC.

The chain has TRBV28 and TRBJ1-3; 9 nucleotides match TRBD1. Germline trimming cut 5 bases from V and 4 bases from J; bases unmatched to any gene: 6. From germline, CDR1 is MDHEN and CDR2 SYDVKM. The CDR3 is 15 amino acids. CDR3 coding DNA: TGTGCCAGCAGTGTGGACAGGGGCTCCGGAAACACCATATATTTT. This sequence encodes CASSVDRGSGNTIYF.

V is TRBV6-2 or TRBV6-3 and J is TRBJ1-6; 10 bases are shared with TRBD1. The CDR3 spans 15 residues. Germline CDR1 is MNHEY and CDR2 is SVGEGT. J was trimmed by 10 bases and V by 2 bases; bases with no gene match: 5. CDR3 loop: CASSYRGQGDSPLHF. The CDR3 DNA reads TGTGCCAGCAGTTACCGCGGACAGGGGGACTCACCCCTCCACTTT.

The rearrangement joins TRBV4-1 to TRBJ2-1, with D unclear. V was trimmed by 1 base and J by 10 bases, leaving 14 bases between them. The length of the CDR3 is 14 residues. CDR1 and CDR2 from the germline V gene are MGHRA and YSYEKL. The CDR3, as DNA: TGCGCCAGCAGCCAAGTGAATAGCCGCCAAGAGCAGTTCTTC. It translates to CASSQVNSRQEQFF.